Listed here is a single TCR beta chain. Its antigen remains unidentified. Assay used: immunoSEQ multiplex PCR; TCRdb lists only in-frame clones, some missing. The repertoire has about 420,000 clones, over 75% of them found once; the top ten carry roughly 4%. The V and J ends lost 5 bases and 5 bases respectively, with 14 bases between them. The CDR3 length is 13 residues. Germline V gene sequence: CDR1 SGDLS, CDR2 YYNGEE. The sample's treatment: approximately 18 received Ad26.COV2.S at low or high dose, single or two shots; about 5 received placebo; per-sample allocation not given. Sampling happened 63 days after the first vaccine or placebo injection. Donation came from an adult in Boston who was aged 18-55 years. These data are taken from a study of Ad26.COV2.S vaccination and SARS-CoV-2 variants. The wider study: The study gave Ad26.COV2.S intramuscularly, once or twice 56 days apart.

General study findings and limits: Analyses that measured TCR breadth and depth may have underestimated total T cell responses. Substantial response breadth was reportedly seen for spike-specific CD8+ and CD4+ T cells after vaccination.

V usage is TRBV9 and J usage is TRBJ2-7; D possibly uses TRBD1 or TRBD2 (6 bases each). This sequence was found in a person aged 18-65 years who received the Ad26.COV2.S COVID-19 vaccine or a placebo. The sequencing here drew on peripheral blood, taken in a trial of Ad26.COV2.S vaccine versus placebo. Here the CDR3 reads CASSEGGRDEQYF. The CDR3 nucleotides are TGTGCCAGCAGTGAGGGGGGCAGGGACGAGCAGTACTTC.